This is a list of T cell receptor beta chains from one sample in a study of cytomegalovirus exposure and HLA in healthy donors. Assay: immunoSEQ multiplex PCR; the TCRdb copy retains only in-frame clones and omits some. Of about 160,000 clones in the sample, around 96% were seen once. Material: PBMCs. The source is a woman between 18 and 29 years old in good health and CMV-seronegative. Each CDR3 is given without its conserved first and last residue.

v_call,j_call,cdr3_aa
TRBV5-5,TRBJ2-7,ASGMGQGLYEQY
TRBV6-5,TRBJ1-4,ASSKQESNEKLF
TRBV11-2,TRBJ1-6,ASSLDRVEINSPLH
TRBV19,TRBJ1-5,ASWTGEINQPQH
TRBV11-1,TRBJ2-7,ASSDRDRGSYEQY
TRBV27,TRBJ2-7,ASSTRLAGGHEQY
TRBV6-5,TRBJ2-4,ASSPGGNIQY
TRBV6-1,TRBJ2-7,ASSRGWQRYEQY
TRBV5-6,TRBJ2-3,ASSWGLGSTDTQY
TRBV7-8,TRBJ2-7,ASSLVSRRGASEQY
TRBV18,TRBJ1-2,ASSPGQDYGYT
TRBV5-1,TRBJ2-1,ASSLDSPSANEQF
TRBV7-3,TRBJ1-3,ASSQGQPFSGNTIY
TRBV2,TRBJ1-1,ASSEWTGIAF
TRBV6-1,TRBJ2-7,ASSEPSWGQGYSYEQY
TRBV6-1,TRBJ2-5,ASSPGDRGTETQY
TRBV5-1,TRBJ2-2,ASTRLAGNTGELF
TRBV10-3,TRBJ1-5,AISGGSNQPQH
TRBV19,TRBJ1-1,ASSIGAKEAF
TRBV5-6,TRBJ1-4,ASSYRVPEKLF
TRBV4-1,TRBJ2-3,ASSGGQGMLDTQY
TRBV6-4,TRBJ2-5,ASSGTGQQETQY
TRBV7-9,TRBJ1-3,ASSPESTAGNTIY
TRBV5-6,TRBJ1-2,ASSPGQGAFGYT
TRBV7-8,TRBJ2-2,ASSSAGGAGGELF
TRBV9,TRBJ2-1,ASSPRSLGLTNEQF
TRBV6-8,TRBJ2-5,ASSSSTVFQETQY
TRBV2,TRBJ1-2,ASSGQLGYT
TRBV19,TRBJ2-3,ASGGFPQGAITDTQY
TRBV2,TRBJ2-7,ASSWAGVTYEQY